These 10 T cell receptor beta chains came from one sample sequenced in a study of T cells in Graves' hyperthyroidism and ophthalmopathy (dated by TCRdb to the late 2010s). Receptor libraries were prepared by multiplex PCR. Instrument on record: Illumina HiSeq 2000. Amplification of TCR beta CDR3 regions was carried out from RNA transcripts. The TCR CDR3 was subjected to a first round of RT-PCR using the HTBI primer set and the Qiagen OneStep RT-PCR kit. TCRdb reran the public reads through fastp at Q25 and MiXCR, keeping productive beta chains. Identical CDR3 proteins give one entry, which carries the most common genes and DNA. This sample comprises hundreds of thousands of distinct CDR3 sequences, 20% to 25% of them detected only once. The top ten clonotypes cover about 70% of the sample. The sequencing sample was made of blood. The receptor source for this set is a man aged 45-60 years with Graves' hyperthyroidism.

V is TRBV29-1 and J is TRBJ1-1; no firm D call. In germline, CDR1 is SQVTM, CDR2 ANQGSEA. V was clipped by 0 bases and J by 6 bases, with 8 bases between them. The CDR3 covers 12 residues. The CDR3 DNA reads TGCAGCGTTGAAGATTTCAGCTCTGAAGCTTTCTTT. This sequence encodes CSVEDFSSEAFF. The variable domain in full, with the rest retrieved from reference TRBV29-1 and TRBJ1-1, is SAVISQKPSRDICQRGTSLTIQCQVDSQVTMMFWYRQQPGQSLTLIATANQGSEATYESGFVIDKFPISRPNLTFSTLTVSNMSPEDSSIYLCSVEDFSSEAFFGQGTRLTVV.

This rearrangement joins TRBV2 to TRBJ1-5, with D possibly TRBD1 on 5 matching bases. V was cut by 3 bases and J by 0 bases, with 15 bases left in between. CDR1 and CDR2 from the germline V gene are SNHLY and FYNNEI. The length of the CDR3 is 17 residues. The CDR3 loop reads CASSDRATGYSNQPQHF. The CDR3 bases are TGTGCCAGCAGTGACAGGGCAACCGGTTATAGCAATCAGCCCCAGCATTTT.

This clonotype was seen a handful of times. Written as DNA, the CDR3 is TGTGCCAGCAGTGAATTCTCAGCGCCGGAGACCCAGTACTTC. Amino acids: CASSEFSAPETQYF. The J gene is TRBJ2-5, the V gene TRBV2, with D unresolved. The CDR3 spans 14 residues. Germline CDR1 and CDR2: SNHLY and FYNNEI. The ends were cut back, 2 bases at V and 5 bases at J, with 12 bases in the middle. Supplemented by reference TRBV2 and TRBJ2-5, the full variable domain reads EPEVTQTPSHQVTQMGQEVILRCVPISNHLYFYWYRQILGQKVEFLVSFYNNEISEKSEIFDDQFSVERPDGSNFTLKIRSTKLEDSAMYFCASSEFSAPETQYFGPGTRLLVL.

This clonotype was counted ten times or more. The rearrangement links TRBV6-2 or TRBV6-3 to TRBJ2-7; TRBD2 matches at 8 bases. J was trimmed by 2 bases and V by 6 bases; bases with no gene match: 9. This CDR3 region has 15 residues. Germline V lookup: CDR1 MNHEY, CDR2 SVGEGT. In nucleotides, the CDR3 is TGTGCCAGCAGGGCCGCCGCGGGAGGCCCCTACGAGCAGTACTTC. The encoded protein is CASRAAAGGPYEQYF.

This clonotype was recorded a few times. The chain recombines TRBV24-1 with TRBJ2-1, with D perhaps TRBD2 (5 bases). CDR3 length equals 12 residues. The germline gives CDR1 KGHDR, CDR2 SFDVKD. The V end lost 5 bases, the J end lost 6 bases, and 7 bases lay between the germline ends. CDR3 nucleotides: TGTGCCACCAGTGGACTACTCAATGAGCAGTTCTTC. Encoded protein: CATSGLLNEQFF.

The CDR3 coding sequence is TGCAGTGCTCGGTACAGGGTCGGCACAGATACGCAGTATTTT. It codes for CSARYRVGTDTQYF. This sequence joins TRBV20-1 and TRBJ2-3; tentative D call: TRBD1 (6 bases). V was pared by 5 bases and J by 1 base, with 13 bases between. The CDR3 loop spans 14 amino acids. Per germline, CDR1 DFQATT and CDR2 SNEGSKA (reference sequence).

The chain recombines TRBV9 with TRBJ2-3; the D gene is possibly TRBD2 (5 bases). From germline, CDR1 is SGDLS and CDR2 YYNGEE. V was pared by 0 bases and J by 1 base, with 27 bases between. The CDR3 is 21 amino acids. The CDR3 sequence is CASSVGGLGGTSRWGTDTQYF. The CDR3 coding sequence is TGTGCCAGCAGCGTAGGAGGGCTCGGAGGTACATCTAGGTGGGGCACAGATACGCAGTATTTT.

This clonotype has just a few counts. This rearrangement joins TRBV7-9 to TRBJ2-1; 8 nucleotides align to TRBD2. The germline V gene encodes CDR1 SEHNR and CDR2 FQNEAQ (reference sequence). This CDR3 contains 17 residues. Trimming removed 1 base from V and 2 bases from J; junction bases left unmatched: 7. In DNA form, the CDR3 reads TGTGCCAGCAGCTTAGGTTCCGTACTAGCGGCCTACAATGAGCAGTTCTTC. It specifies CASSLGSVLAAYNEQFF.

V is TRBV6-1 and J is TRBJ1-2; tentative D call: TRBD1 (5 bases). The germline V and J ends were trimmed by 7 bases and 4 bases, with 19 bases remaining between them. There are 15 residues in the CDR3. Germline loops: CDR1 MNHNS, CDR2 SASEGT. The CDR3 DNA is TGTGCCAGCAACACTTACTTGGGGGTCTTCTATGGCTACACCTTC. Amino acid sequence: CASNTYLGVFYGYTF.

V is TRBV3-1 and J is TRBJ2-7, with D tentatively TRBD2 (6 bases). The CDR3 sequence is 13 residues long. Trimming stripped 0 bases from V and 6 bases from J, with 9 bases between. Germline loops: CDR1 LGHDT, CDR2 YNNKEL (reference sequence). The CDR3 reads CASSQDGGAEQYF. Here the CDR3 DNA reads TGTGCCAGCAGCCAAGACGGGGGAGCCGAGCAGTACTTC.